Reported below is one T cell receptor (beta chain). The sample comes from a study of OX40 agonist ivuxolimab in advanced cancers. Study details: The drug used for patients, ivuxolimab, was an agonistic anti-OX40 (CD134) antibody.

Data came from immunoSEQ multiplex PCR; TCRdb stores just in-frame clones and leaves some out. The sample lists tens of thousands of clones; about 86% were seen once. Anyone with autoimmune disease history or systemic immunosuppression was excluded. V trimming: 5 bases; J trimming: 3 bases; junction bases outside the gene matches: 5. The CDR3 is made up of 15 amino acids. From germline, CDR1 is KGHSH and CDR2 LQKENI. The rearrangement joins TRBV18 to TRBJ2-5; TRBD1 agrees at 11 bases. The sequence derives from an adult with an advanced solid tumor such as melanoma, head and neck, liver or kidney cancer. The specimen was CD4+ or CD8+ T cells sorted from blood, collected in a trial of the OX40 agonist ivuxolimab. The DNA of the CDR3 is TGTGCCAGCTCATCAGGACAGGGGGCCGAAGAGACCCAGTACTTC. Translated, it gives CASSSGQGAEETQYF.